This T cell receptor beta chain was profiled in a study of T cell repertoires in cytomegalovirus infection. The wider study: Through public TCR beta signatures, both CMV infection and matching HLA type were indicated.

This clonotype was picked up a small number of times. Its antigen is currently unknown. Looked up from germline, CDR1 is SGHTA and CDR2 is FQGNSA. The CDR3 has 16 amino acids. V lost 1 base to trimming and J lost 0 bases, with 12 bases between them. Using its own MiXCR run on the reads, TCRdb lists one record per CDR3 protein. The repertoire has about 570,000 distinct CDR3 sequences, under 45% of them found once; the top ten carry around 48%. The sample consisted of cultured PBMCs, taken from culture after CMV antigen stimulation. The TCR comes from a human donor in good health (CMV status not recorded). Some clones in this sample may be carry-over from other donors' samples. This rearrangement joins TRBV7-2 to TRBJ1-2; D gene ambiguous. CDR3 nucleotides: TGTGCCAGCAGCTTAGGAAGGCAGTTAGCTAACTATGGCTACACCTTC. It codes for CASSLGRQLANYGYTF. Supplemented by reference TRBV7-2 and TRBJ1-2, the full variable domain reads GAGVSQSPSNKVTEKGKDVELRCDPISGHTALYWYRQSLGQGLEFLIYFQGNSAPDKSGLPSDRFSAERTGGSVSTLTIQRTQQEDSAVYLCASSLGRQLANYGYTFGSGTRLTVV.